This TCR beta chain emerged from a study of T cells after yellow fever vaccination. It was through 5'RACE template switching that TCR cDNA was made, with a universal primer site and UMIs added. TCRdb independently ran MiXCR on the 5' RACE reads; one entry per CDR3 protein. In the table there are 250,000 to 300,000 distinct CDR3 sequences, 8.7% of which are singletons. Study-wide results and caveats: A large majority of primary-vaccination clones showed up again after the booster (96% CD4, around 90% CD8). There was a small share of clonotypes that showed up in both the CD4 and CD8 compartments.

Regarding this clonotype: Its target is not known.

The input for sequencing was CD4+ T cells sorted from PBMCs, taken 5 days after the yellow fever booster vaccination. This clonotype was sampled from a man aged 18 to 29 who received the YFV17D yellow fever vaccine.

CDR3: CASSSGTYTEAFF. CDR3 nucleotide sequence: TGTGCCAGCAGTTCAGGGACATACACTGAAGCTTTCTTT. The chain has TRBV12-3 or TRBV12-4 and TRBJ1-1; tentatively, D is TRBD1 (6 bases). Between the trimmed V and J ends, which lost 4 bases and 3 bases, there was a span of 9 bases. The CDR3 has 13 amino acids.